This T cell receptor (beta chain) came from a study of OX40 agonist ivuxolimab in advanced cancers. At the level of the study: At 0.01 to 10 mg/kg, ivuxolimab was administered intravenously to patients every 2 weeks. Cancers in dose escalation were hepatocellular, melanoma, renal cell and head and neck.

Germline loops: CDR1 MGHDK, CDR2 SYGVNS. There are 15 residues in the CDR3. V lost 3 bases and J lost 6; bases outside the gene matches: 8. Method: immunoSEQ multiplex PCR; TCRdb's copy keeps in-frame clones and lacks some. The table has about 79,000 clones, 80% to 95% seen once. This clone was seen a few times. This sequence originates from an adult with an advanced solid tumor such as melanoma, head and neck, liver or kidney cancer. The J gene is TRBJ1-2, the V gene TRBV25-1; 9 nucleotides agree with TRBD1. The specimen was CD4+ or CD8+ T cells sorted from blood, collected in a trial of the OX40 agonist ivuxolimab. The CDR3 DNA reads TGTGCCAGCAGTGACATACAGGGGGCTTATAATGGCTACACCTTC. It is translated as CASSDIQGAYNGYTF.